The 24 T cell receptor beta chains below all came from one sample that was sequenced in a study of monozygotic twins with inflammatory bowel disease (dated by TCRdb to the late 2010s). Libraries were built with 5' RACE. TCRdb lists the instrument as Illumina HiSeq 2500. TCRdb reprocessed the raw reads; every CDR3 protein sequence is a single record, and DNA is not supplied. This sample's table contains about 330,000 distinct CDR3 sequences. The top ten clonotypes cover around 2% of the sample. The source material was blood. The receptors stem from a human donor with ulcerative colitis or Crohn's disease, or a healthy co-twin of an affected twin (not recorded which).

The V and J genes are TRBV7-2 and TRBJ1-1; there is no DNA to check the TCRdb D call of TRBD1. Germline CDR1 is SGHTA and CDR2 is FQGNSA. This CDR3 region has 15 residues. The CDR3 spells CASSLEGQGSTEAFF.

This rearrangement joins TRBV18 to TRBJ1-4. This CDR3 has 14 residues. The V gene's germline CDR1 is KGHSH and CDR2 LQKENI. CDR3 amino acids: CASSPSFVDEKLFF.

The chain joins TRBV25-1 to TRBJ2-3. In germline, CDR1 is MGHDK, CDR2 SYGVNS. The CDR3 loop spans 11 amino acids. The CDR3 here is CASMRTDTQYF.

The genes are TRBV6-1 and TRBJ2-2; absent DNA, TCRdb's TRBD2 call cannot be checked. This CDR3 has 16 residues. Germline V gene lookup returns CDR1 MNHNS and CDR2 SASEGT. CDR3 loop: CASRGTPVANTGELFF.

The chain recombines TRBV5-1 with TRBJ2-3. This CDR3 comprises 12 residues. Germline CDR1 reads SGHRS; CDR2 reads YFSETQ. CDR3 region: CASSLEWGPQYF.

CDR3 sequence reads: CSAVRVSGGRFHEQYF. V usage is TRBV20-1 and J usage is TRBJ2-7; TCRdb selects TRBD2, and the lack of DNA leaves this call unchecked. The CDR3 loop spans 16 amino acids. In germline, CDR1 is DFQATT, CDR2 SNEGSKA (reference sequence).

The chain employs TRBV15 and TRBJ1-4. CDR3 length equals 15 residues. Germline loops: CDR1 LNHNV, CDR2 YYDKDF (reference sequence). CDR3 region: CATSRDRGSNEKMFF.

V usage is TRBV6-5 and J usage is TRBJ1-3; the TRBD1 assignment by TCRdb is unverifiable without DNA. CDR3 length equals 18 residues. Germline V gene sequence: CDR1 MNHEY, CDR2 SVGAGI. The CDR3 here is CASNSTGRLRISGNTIYF.

The chain has TRBV27 and TRBJ2-7; lacking DNA, the TRBD1 call made by TCRdb goes unchecked. This CDR3 is built from 14 residues. Germline V CDR1 and CDR2: MNHEY, SMNVEV (reference sequence). CDR3 in amino acids: CASSRDRFSYEQYF.

This sequence joins TRBV24-1 and TRBJ2-2; lacking DNA, the TRBD2 call made by TCRdb goes unchecked. Looked up from germline, CDR1 is KGHDR and CDR2 is SFDVKD. The CDR3 length is 11 residues. The CDR3 loop reads CATREAGELFF.

The rearrangement uses TRBV5-1 and TRBJ2-1; without DNA, the TCRdb call of TRBD2 cannot be checked. CDR1 is SGHRS and CDR2 is YFSETQ in the germline V gene. The CDR3 covers 15 residues. This chain's CDR3 is CASSLGGLGYNEQFF.

The V gene is TRBV9, the J gene TRBJ2-2; TCRdb's D gene call, TRBD1, goes unchecked for lack of DNA. Germline CDR1 reads SGDLS; CDR2 reads YYNGEE. This CDR3 is built from 16 residues. The chain's CDR3 is CASSVKASGETGELFF. The variable domain in full, completed from reference TRBV9 and TRBJ2-2, reads DSGVTQTPKHLITATGQRVTLRCSPRSGDLSVYWYQQSLDQGLQFLIQYYNGEERAKGNILERFSAQQFPDLHSELNLSSLELGDSALYFCASSVKASGETGELFFGEGSRLTVL.

This rearrangement joins TRBV12-3 or TRBV12-4 to TRBJ1-1. This CDR3 contains 11 residues. The CDR3 protein is CASSYLDEAFF.

This rearrangement joins TRBV6-5 to TRBJ1-1. Germline CDR1 is MNHEY and CDR2 is SVGAGI. The CDR3 runs 14 residues. CDR3 protein: CASRLGGANTEAFF.

The CDR3 sequence: CSAPVDPDRYEQYF. The chain employs TRBV20-1 and TRBJ2-7. The CDR3 is 14 residues long. Germline CDR1 and CDR2: DFQATT and SNEGSKA (reference sequence).

This chain connects TRBV5-1 to TRBJ1-4. Per the germline V gene, CDR1 is SGHRS and CDR2 is YFSETQ. CDR3 length: 15 amino acids. CDR3 sequence reads: CASSFYGRTLEQLFF.

CDR3: CASVVAGGVFNNEQFF. The chain couples TRBV10-2 to TRBJ2-1; TCRdb's assignment of TRBD2 cannot be checked, as there is no DNA. Germline V lookup: CDR1 WSHSY, CDR2 SAAADI. This CDR3 has 16 residues.

V usage is TRBV5-4 and J usage is TRBJ2-7; TCRdb selects TRBD2, and the lack of DNA leaves this call unchecked. Germline CDR1 SGHNT, CDR2 YYREEE (reference sequence). The CDR3 is 13 residues long. CDR3 residues: CASQEVFYGRQYF.

This chain links TRBV5-1 with TRBJ2-3; TCRdb's D gene call, TRBD1, goes unchecked for lack of DNA. This CDR3 is 14 amino acids long. Germline CDR1 is SGHRS and CDR2 is YFSETQ. CDR3 amino acids: CASGIQGSTDTQYF.

CDR3 sequence: CASSFLGGSSAYNEQFF. V gene TRBV27 combines with J gene TRBJ2-1. The CDR3 sequence is 17 residues long. Germline CDR1 MNHEY, CDR2 SMNVEV (reference sequence).

The chain employs TRBV29-1 and TRBJ2-3; TCRdb designates TRBD1, a call that cannot be tested without DNA. Germline V gene sequence: CDR1 SQVTM, CDR2 ANQGSEA. The CDR3 covers 14 residues. The CDR3 is CSVGRGSSTDTQYF.

The chain employs TRBV7-7 and TRBJ2-2; TCRdb's D call of TRBD1 is untestable without DNA. This CDR3 spans 14 amino acids. Germline values: CDR1 SSHAT, CDR2 FNYEAQ (reference sequence). CDR3 residues: CASSLSPGDGELFF.

The gene calls are TRBV7-8 and TRBJ2-2. Germline values: CDR1 SGHVS, CDR2 FQNEAQ. The CDR3 runs to 15 residues. CDR3 loop: CASSLVVFNTGELFF.

This chain uses TRBV28 with TRBJ2-2; lacking DNA, the TRBD2 call made by TCRdb goes unchecked. The CDR3 contains 15 residues. Germline lookup yields CDR1 MDHEN and CDR2 SYDVKM. The CDR3 loop is CASSLGERVTGELFF. Drawing the rest from reference TRBV28 and TRBJ2-2, the complete variable domain is DVKVTQSSRYLVKRTGEKVFLECVQDMDHENMFWYRQDPGLGLRLIYFSYDVKMKEKGDIPEGYSVSREKKERFSLILESASTNQTSMYLCASSLGERVTGELFFGEGSRLTVL.